The 18 T cell receptor beta chains in this list originate from one sample, sequenced in a study of cytomegalovirus exposure and HLA in healthy donors. 60 Vbeta and 13 Jbeta primers were used in PCR. TCRdb's copy holds only in-frame clones and misses some; the assay was immunoSEQ multiplex PCR. The sample lists some 130,000 clones, 83% occurring once. Sequencing was performed on PBMCs. The receptor source for this set is a girl aged 2-10 years in good health and CMV-seronegative.

The chain is built from TRBV27 and TRBJ1-5, with TRBD1 matching 8 bases. Germline V gene sequence: CDR1 MNHEY, CDR2 SMNVEV (reference sequence). V lost 6 bases and J lost 6; bases outside the gene matches: 16. The CDR3 spans 17 residues. The CDR3 sequence is CASRPTGGDWVGQPQHF. In DNA form, the CDR3 reads TGTGCCAGCAGACCTACAGGGGGGGATTGGGTGGGTCAGCCCCAGCATTTT.

The chain carries TRBV5-5 and TRBJ1-5; D is possibly TRBD1 (6 bases). Germline V gives CDR1 SGHKS, CDR2 YYEKEE (reference sequence). Trimming removed 2 bases at V and 4 bases at J, with 7 bases between. The CDR3 has 13 residues. CDR3 nucleotides: TGTGCCAGCAGCTTACAGGGAAATCAGCCCCAGCATTTT. This translates into CASSLQGNQPQHF.

The chain joins TRBV28 to TRBJ2-1, with D tentatively TRBD2 (5 bases). V was cut by 7 bases and J by 2 bases, with 9 bases left in between. The CDR3 is made up of 13 amino acids. Germline CDR1 and CDR2: MDHEN and SYDVKM. The CDR3: CASTFGTYNEQFF. The CDR3 DNA sequence: TGTGCCAGCACCTTCGGGACCTACAATGAGCAGTTCTTC. Full variable domain (outside the CDR3, taken from reference TRBV28 and TRBJ2-1): DVKVTQSSRYLVKRTGEKVFLECVQDMDHENMFWYRQDPGLGLRLIYFSYDVKMKEKGDIPEGYSVSREKKERFSLILESASTNQTSMYLCASTFGTYNEQFFGPGTRLTVL.

The gene calls are TRBV28 and TRBJ2-1; 14 bases map to TRBD2. CDR3 length: 15 residues. Trimming took 6 bases from V and 9 from J; bases not matched to a gene: 7. The germline V gene has CDR1 MDHEN and CDR2 SYDVKM. The CDR3 protein is CASRPGTSGSPEQFF. Written as DNA, the CDR3 is TGTGCCAGCAGGCCCGGGACTAGCGGGAGCCCTGAGCAGTTCTTC.

The chain couples TRBV4-2 to TRBJ1-2, with a possible D match to TRBD1 (5 bases). The V gene lost 4 bases and the J gene lost 5 bases, with 11 bases spanning the gap. This CDR3 comprises 13 residues. CDR1 LGHNA and CDR2 YNFKEQ come from the germline V gene. This chain's CDR3 is CASSPGDWYGYTF. CDR3 bases: TGTGCCAGCAGCCCGGGGGATTGGTATGGCTACACCTTC.

The rearrangement uses TRBV27 and TRBJ2-7; 8 nucleotides agree with TRBD2. V dropped 2 bases and J dropped 2; count of bases not matched to a gene: 2. This CDR3 has 14 residues. Per the germline V gene, CDR1 is MNHEY and CDR2 is SMNVEV (reference sequence). The CDR3 DNA is TGTGCCAGCAGTTTAATCGGGAGGGCCTACGAGCAGTACTTC. Translated, it gives CASSLIGRAYEQYF.

The CDR3 protein is CASSGGTQETQYF. The DNA for the CDR3 is TGCGCCAGCAGCGGAGGAACCCAAGAGACCCAGTACTTC. V and J are TRBV5-1 and TRBJ2-5; the D gene is possibly TRBD2 (5 bases). The V gene's germline CDR1 is SGHRS and CDR2 YFSETQ. With 4 bases removed from V and 1 base from J, the gap between germline ends came to 8 bases. This CDR3 spans 13 amino acids.

This clone was counted once. The chain employs TRBV9 and TRBJ2-1; D might be TRBD1 (5 bases). The CDR3 has 15 residues. The germline V gene encodes CDR1 SGDLS and CDR2 YYNGEE. Deletions cut 0 bases from V and 2 bases from J, with 9 bases between. Here the CDR3 reads CASSVVPGTYNEQFF. The DNA of the CDR3 is TGTGCCAGCAGCGTAGTTCCAGGGACCTACAATGAGCAGTTCTTC.

This chain links TRBV25-1 with TRBJ2-1, with TRBD2 matching 8 bases. This CDR3 spans 15 amino acids. The V gene end was trimmed by 6 bases and the J gene end by 0 bases; junction bases not matched to a gene: 4. The germline gives CDR1 MGHDK, CDR2 SYGVNS. CDR3 in amino acids: CASSRGGVSYNEQFF. The DNA of the CDR3 is TGTGCCAGCAGCCGGGGGGGGGTCTCCTACAATGAGCAGTTCTTC.

The chain carries TRBV9 and TRBJ2-5; 7 bases are shared with TRBD2. Germline lookup yields CDR1 SGDLS and CDR2 YYNGEE. This CDR3 has 14 residues. Trimming at V came to 2 bases and at J to 1 base, leaving 2 bases not matched to a gene. CDR3 amino acids: CASSVTSAQETQYF. In nucleotides, the CDR3 is TGTGCCAGCAGCGTCACTAGCGCCCAAGAGACCCAGTACTTC.

The chain links TRBV7-9 to TRBJ2-1, with 10 positions matching TRBD1. Trimming at V came to 3 bases and at J to 7 bases, leaving 12 bases not matched to a gene. Per the germline V gene, CDR1 is SEHNR and CDR2 is FQNEAQ (reference sequence). The CDR3 has 17 amino acids. In DNA form, the CDR3 reads TGTGCCAGCAGCTTCACCCCGGGACAGGGGTCCCAAAATGAGCAGTTCTTC. This gives the protein CASSFTPGQGSQNEQFF.

This chain connects TRBV15 to TRBJ2-1; 8 bases fit TRBD2. Germline V gene sequence: CDR1 LNHNV, CDR2 YYDKDF (reference sequence). This CDR3 region has 15 residues. With 4 bases clipped from V and 6 bases from J, the junction kept 8 bases outside the gene matches. CDR3 loop: CATSTFGLAGNEQFF. In nucleotides, the CDR3 is TGTGCCACCAGCACCTTTGGACTAGCTGGCAATGAGCAGTTCTTC.

The chain couples TRBV27 to TRBJ2-7; possible D gene TRBD1, 6 bases. CDR1 and CDR2 from the germline V gene are MNHEY and SMNVEV (reference sequence). This CDR3 is 14 amino acids long. V lost 8 bases and J 3 bases, leaving 17 bases between the germline ends. CDR3 DNA: TGTGCCAGCCAACCGACAGGCAAGCTCTACGAGCAGTACTTC. Its translation: CASQPTGKLYEQYF.

The CDR3 DNA reads TGTGCCAGCAGCTTAGATCGACGAGGGGGCTGGACAGATACGCAGTATTTT. This codes for CASSLDRRGGWTDTQYF. The chain employs TRBV13 and TRBJ2-3; 7 nucleotides match TRBD1. The trim removed 1 base at V and 3 bases at J, leaving 10 bases unmatched. Germline V gives CDR1 PRHDT, CDR2 FYEKMQ (reference sequence). This CDR3 spans 17 amino acids.

This rearrangement joins TRBV19 to TRBJ1-6; D not certain. Germline-derived CDR1 and CDR2 are LNHDA and SQIVND (reference sequence). The V end lost 3 bases, the J end lost 7 bases, and 10 bases lay between the germline ends. The CDR3 runs 14 residues. CDR3 residues: CASSMSTRNSPLHF. CDR3 bases: TGTGCCAGTAGTATGTCAACTCGGAATTCACCCCTCCACTTT.

As for this clone: This CDR3 is also generated by other DNA sequences in the sample. This sequence joins TRBV9 and TRBJ1-1, with D possibly being TRBD1 (6 bases). Germline assignment: CDR1 SGDLS and CDR2 YYNGEE. Deletions cut 2 bases from V and 1 base from J, with 6 bases between. This CDR3 spans 13 amino acids. The CDR3: CASSVTGNTEAFF. In DNA, the CDR3 is TGTGCCAGCAGCGTGACAGGGAACACTGAAGCTTTCTTT. Using reference TRBV9 and TRBJ1-1 for the parts outside the CDR3, the full variable domain is DSGVTQTPKHLITATGQRVTLRCSPRSGDLSVYWYQQSLDQGLQFLIQYYNGEERAKGNILERFSAQQFPDLHSELNLSSLELGDSALYFCASSVTGNTEAFFGQGTRLTVV.

The count of this clone is one. The chain carries TRBV2 and TRBJ2-5; D possibly corresponds to TRBD2 (5 bases). Germline loops: CDR1 SNHLY, CDR2 FYNNEI. Trimming took off 6 bases at V and 0 bases at J, with 11 bases between the two ends. CDR3 length: 14 amino acids. The chain's CDR3 is CASSPGEYQETQYF. The CDR3 DNA follows: TGTGCCAGCAGCCCCGGGGAGTACCAAGAGACCCAGTACTTC.

The chain joins TRBV2 to TRBJ2-6; 10 positions agree with TRBD1. Germline V lookup: CDR1 SNHLY, CDR2 FYNNEI. The CDR3 totals 16 residues. Losses at the gene ends were 11 bases for V and 0 bases for J; bases not matched to a gene: 7. The CDR3 here is CAGRTGGVSGANVLTF. CDR3 nucleotides: TGTGCCGGAAGGACAGGGGGGGTCTCTGGGGCCAACGTCCTGACTTTC.